The clone carrying this TCR beta chain is a singleton in its sample. These data belong to a study of blood T cell repertoires in COVID-19. The wider study: Collection of acute and convalescent COVID-19 samples took place in the United States, Italy and Spain.

Libraries were prepared by immunoSEQ multiplex PCR; TCRdb keeps only in-frame clonotypes and omits some of them. The sample includes roughly 60,000 clones, about 90% seen only once; the top ten take about 9.4%. The CDR3 has 15 amino acids. Germline V gene sequence: CDR1 ENHRY, CDR2 SYGVKD. The V and J ends lost 6 bases and 2 bases, in that order; junction bases with no gene match: 9. This receptor was taken from a human donor with acute or convalescent COVID-19. The donor label of this sample is uncertain. This chain links TRBV10-3 with TRBJ1-1; TRBD1 matches at 7 bases. The sequenced material came from peripheral blood. CDR3 DNA sequence: TGTGCCATCAGGCAATTCCGGGACAGTAACACTGAAGCTTTCTTT. Its protein is CAIRQFRDSNTEAFF.